These T cell receptor beta chains were read from a single sample in a study of blood T cell repertoires in COVID-19. Measured with immunoSEQ multiplex PCR; TCRdb has only the in-frame clones, and not every one. The sample lists around 440,000 clones, 88% seen once, with over 10% in the top ten. The sample consisted of peripheral blood. The receptors were gathered from a woman aged 45-60 years with COVID-19, enrolled during active disease. The CDR3 runs from the conserved cysteine through the conserved F or W. Fields, in order: V gene, clone size, J gene, CDR3 protein. Rows may omit the clone size; those that give it use once, few, many or a size class.

v_gene: TRBV25-1
abundance: .
j_gene: TRBJ1-1
CDR3aa: CASSEYSTGAFF

v_gene: TRBV5-6
abundance: .
j_gene: TRBJ1-5
CDR3aa: CASSSQGNQPQHF

v_gene: TRBV6-5
abundance: .
j_gene: TRBJ1-3
CDR3aa: CASSRVASGNTIYF

v_gene: TRBV24-1
abundance: .
j_gene: TRBJ2-5
CDR3aa: CATSGGTGETQYF

v_gene: TRBV7-2
abundance: .
j_gene: TRBJ1-5
CDR3aa: CASSPTGPQPQHF

v_gene: TRBV10-3
abundance: .
j_gene: TRBJ2-1
CDR3aa: CAINRDGGSVANEQFF

v_gene: TRBV4-1
abundance: .
j_gene: TRBJ2-5
CDR3aa: CASSQGHTRETQYF

v_gene: TRBV11-2
abundance: .
j_gene: TRBJ1-1
CDR3aa: CASSPQRAHTEAFF

v_gene: TRBV9
abundance: .
j_gene: TRBJ1-1
CDR3aa: CASSVVTGGWTEAFF

v_gene: TRBV28
abundance: .
j_gene: TRBJ1-3
CDR3aa: CASKGQARNTIYF

v_gene: TRBV7-9
abundance: .
j_gene: TRBJ1-1
CDR3aa: CASSFQPIRVGTEAFF

v_gene: TRBV10-2
abundance: once
j_gene: TRBJ1-4
CDR3aa: CASSDPSEGEKLFF

v_gene: TRBV7-2
abundance: .
j_gene: TRBJ2-1
CDR3aa: CASSLVPSGGVDEQFF

v_gene: TRBV7-9
abundance: .
j_gene: TRBJ2-1
CDR3aa: CASSPRGGEGSEQFF

v_gene: TRBV11-2
abundance: .
j_gene: TRBJ2-5
CDR3aa: CASSIVGGEETQYF

v_gene: TRBV28
abundance: .
j_gene: TRBJ1-2
CDR3aa: CASSLSPWTGVSYGYTF

v_gene: TRBV30
abundance: .
j_gene: TRBJ2-3
CDR3aa: CAWSGQGDSTEKYF

v_gene: TRBV3-1/TRBV3-2
abundance: .
j_gene: TRBJ1-3
CDR3aa: CASSSDSGNTIYF

v_gene: TRBV18
abundance: .
j_gene: TRBJ2-7
CDR3aa: CASSPPVGVYEQYF

v_gene: TRBV9
abundance: .
j_gene: TRBJ2-3
CDR3aa: CASSVVTSGGWDTQYF

v_gene: TRBV3-1/TRBV3-2
abundance: .
j_gene: TRBJ2-3
CDR3aa: CASSFDYEDTQYF

v_gene: TRBV2
abundance: .
j_gene: TRBJ2-1
CDR3aa: CASSMRTSGVEQFF

v_gene: TRBV10-3
abundance: .
j_gene: TRBJ2-1
CDR3aa: CAISQFRDEFYNEQFF

v_gene: TRBV7-9
abundance: .
j_gene: TRBJ1-1
CDR3aa: CASRPQGRTEAFF

v_gene: TRBV24-1
abundance: .
j_gene: TRBJ2-7
CDR3aa: CATSEPGQGTEQYF

v_gene: TRBV30
abundance: .
j_gene: TRBJ1-2
CDR3aa: CAWSGGDYGYTF

v_gene: TRBV19
abundance: .
j_gene: TRBJ2-2
CDR3aa: CASSIGTRPGELFF

v_gene: TRBV10-3
abundance: .
j_gene: TRBJ2-1
CDR3aa: CAIQDPGNEQFF

v_gene: TRBV11-3
abundance: .
j_gene: TRBJ2-3
CDR3aa: CASSDGTGRGDTQYF

v_gene: TRBV12-1
abundance: .
j_gene: TRBJ1-2
CDR3aa: CASSWAGTGGPYGYTF

v_gene: TRBV7-7
abundance: .
j_gene: TRBJ2-3
CDR3aa: CASSLSGGAADTQYF

v_gene: TRBV4-1
abundance: .
j_gene: TRBJ2-7
CDR3aa: CASSRERDTAYEQYF

v_gene: TRBV12-3/TRBV12-4
abundance: once
j_gene: TRBJ1-1
CDR3aa: CASRLQGDTEAFF

v_gene: TRBV6-5
abundance: .
j_gene: TRBJ1-5
CDR3aa: CASTSNQPQHF

v_gene: TRBV28
abundance: .
j_gene: TRBJ1-5
CDR3aa: CASSLGTTGQPQHF

v_gene: TRBV5-1
abundance: .
j_gene: TRBJ2-3
CDR3aa: CASSLTASGDSTDTQYF

v_gene: TRBV24-1
abundance: .
j_gene: TRBJ2-1
CDR3aa: CATSDGLAGVDEQFF

v_gene: TRBV6-4
abundance: .
j_gene: TRBJ1-1
CDR3aa: CASSDSSGTTNTEAFF

v_gene: TRBV9
abundance: .
j_gene: TRBJ2-7
CDR3aa: CASSAGTSAYYEQYF

v_gene: TRBV6-1
abundance: .
j_gene: TRBJ2-7
CDR3aa: CASSAKGTGGVSEQYF

v_gene: TRBV2
abundance: .
j_gene: TRBJ1-1
CDR3aa: CASSEMSGRALKAFF

v_gene: TRBV5-1
abundance: .
j_gene: TRBJ1-5
CDR3aa: CASSLVADQPQHF

v_gene: TRBV25-1
abundance: once
j_gene: TRBJ1-5
CDR3aa: CASSKGGANSNQPQHF

v_gene: TRBV2
abundance: .
j_gene: TRBJ2-7
CDR3aa: CASSSPRRTGQAYEQYF

v_gene: TRBV5-1
abundance: .
j_gene: TRBJ1-1
CDR3aa: CASSSFITGHTEAFF

v_gene: TRBV24-1
abundance: .
j_gene: TRBJ2-2
CDR3aa: CATSDPWDRGTGELFF

v_gene: TRBV7-9
abundance: .
j_gene: TRBJ1-4
CDR3aa: CASSPPRATNEKLFF

v_gene: TRBV6-5
abundance: .
j_gene: TRBJ1-1
CDR3aa: CASSSQGEGTEAFF

v_gene: TRBV6-6
abundance: .
j_gene: TRBJ1-5
CDR3aa: CASRDRGPQSNQPQHF

v_gene: TRBV10-1
abundance: .
j_gene: TRBJ2-7
CDR3aa: CASSEGATGYEQYF

v_gene: TRBV27
abundance: few
j_gene: TRBJ1-3
CDR3aa: CASSNGTPYLSGNTIYF

v_gene: TRBV19
abundance: .
j_gene: TRBJ2-1
CDR3aa: CASSIWGDYNEQFF